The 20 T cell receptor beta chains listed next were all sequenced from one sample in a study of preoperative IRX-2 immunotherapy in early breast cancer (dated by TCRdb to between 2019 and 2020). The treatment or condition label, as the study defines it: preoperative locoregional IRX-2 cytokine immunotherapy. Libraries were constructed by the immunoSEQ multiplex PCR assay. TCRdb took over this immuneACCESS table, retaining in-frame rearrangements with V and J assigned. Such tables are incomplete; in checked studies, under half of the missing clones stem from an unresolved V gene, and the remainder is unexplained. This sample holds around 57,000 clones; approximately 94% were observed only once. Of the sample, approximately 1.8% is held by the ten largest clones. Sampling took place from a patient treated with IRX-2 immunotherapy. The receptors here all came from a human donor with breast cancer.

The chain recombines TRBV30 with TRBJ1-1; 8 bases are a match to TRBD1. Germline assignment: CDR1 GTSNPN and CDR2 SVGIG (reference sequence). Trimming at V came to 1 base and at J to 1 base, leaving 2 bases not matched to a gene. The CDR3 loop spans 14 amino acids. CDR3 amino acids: CAWSGGTGNTEAFF. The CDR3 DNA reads TGTGCCTGGAGTGGGGGGACAGGGAACACTGAAGCTTTCTTT. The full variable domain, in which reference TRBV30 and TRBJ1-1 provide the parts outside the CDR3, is SQTIHQWPATLVQPVGSPLSLECTVEGTSNPNLYWYRQAAGRGLQLLFYSVGIGQISSEVPQNLSASRPQDRQFILSSKKLLLSDSGFYLCAWSGGTGNTEAFFGQGTRLTVV.

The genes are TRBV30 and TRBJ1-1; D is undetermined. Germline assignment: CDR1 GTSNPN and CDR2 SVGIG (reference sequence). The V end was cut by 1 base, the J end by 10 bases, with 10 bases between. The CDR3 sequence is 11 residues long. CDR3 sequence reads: CAWSETVGAFF. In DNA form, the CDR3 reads TGTGCCTGGAGTGAGACCGTGGGAGCTTTCTTT.

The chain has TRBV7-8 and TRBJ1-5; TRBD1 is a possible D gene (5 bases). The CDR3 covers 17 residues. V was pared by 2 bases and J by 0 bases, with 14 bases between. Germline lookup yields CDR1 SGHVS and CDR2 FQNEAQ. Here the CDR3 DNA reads TGTGCCAGCAGCTTAAGAGCGGCTGGGGGTAGCAATCAGCCCCAGCATTTT. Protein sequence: CASSLRAAGGSNQPQHF. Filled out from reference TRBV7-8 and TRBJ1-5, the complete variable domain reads GAGVSQSPRYKVAKRGQDVALRCDPISGHVSLFWYQQALGQGPEFLTYFQNEAQLDKSGLPSDRFFAERPEGSVSTLKIQRTQQEDSAVYLCASSLRAAGGSNQPQHFGDGTRLSIL.

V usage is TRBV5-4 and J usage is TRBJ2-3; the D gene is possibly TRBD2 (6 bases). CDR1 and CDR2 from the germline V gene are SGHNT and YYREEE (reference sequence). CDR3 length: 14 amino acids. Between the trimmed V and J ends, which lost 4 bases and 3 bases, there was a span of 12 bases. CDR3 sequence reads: CASSRELGTDTQYF. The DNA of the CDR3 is TGTGCCAGCAGCCGGGAGTTAGGGACAGATACGCAGTATTTT. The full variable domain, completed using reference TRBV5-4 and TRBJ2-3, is ETGVTQSPTHLIKTRGQQVTLRCSSQSGHNTVSWYQQALGQGPQFIFQYYREEENGRGNFPPRFSGLQFPNYSSELNVNALELDDSALYLCASSRELGTDTQYFGPGTRLTVL.

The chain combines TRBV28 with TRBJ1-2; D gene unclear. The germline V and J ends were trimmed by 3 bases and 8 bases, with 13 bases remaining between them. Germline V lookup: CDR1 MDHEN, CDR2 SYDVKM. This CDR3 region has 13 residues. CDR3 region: CASSFVYREGYTF. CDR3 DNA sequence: TGTGCCAGCAGTTTCGTCTACCGAGAAGGCTACACCTTC.

The DNA for the CDR3 is TGTGCCAGTAGTCAGGAGGACAGGGATGGGAATGAGCAGTTCTTC. Its translation is CASSQEDRDGNEQFF. The chain couples TRBV19 to TRBJ2-1; 8 bases agree with TRBD1. Germline V gives CDR1 LNHDA, CDR2 SQIVND (reference sequence). The CDR3 loop spans 15 amino acids. The V segment lost 5 bases and the J segment 7 bases; nucleotides outside the gene matches: 10.

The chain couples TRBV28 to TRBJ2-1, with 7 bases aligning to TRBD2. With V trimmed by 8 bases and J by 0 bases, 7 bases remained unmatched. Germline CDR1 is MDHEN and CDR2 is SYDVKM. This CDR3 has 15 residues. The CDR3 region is CASSIRGVSYNEQFF. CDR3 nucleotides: TGTGCCAGCTCCATACGGGGGGTCTCCTACAATGAGCAGTTCTTC.

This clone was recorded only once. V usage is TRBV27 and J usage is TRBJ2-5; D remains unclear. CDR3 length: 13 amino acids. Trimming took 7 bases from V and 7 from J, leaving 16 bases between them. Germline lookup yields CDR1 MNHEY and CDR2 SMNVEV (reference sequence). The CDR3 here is CASKTSLKGTQYF. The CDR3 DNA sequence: TGTGCCAGCAAGACGTCTTTAAAGGGGACCCAGTACTTC.

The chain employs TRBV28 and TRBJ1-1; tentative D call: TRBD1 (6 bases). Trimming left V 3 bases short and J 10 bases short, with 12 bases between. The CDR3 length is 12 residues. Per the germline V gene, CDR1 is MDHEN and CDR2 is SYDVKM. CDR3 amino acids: CASSLGQGRAFF. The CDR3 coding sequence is TGTGCCAGCAGTTTGGGTCAGGGGAGAGCTTTCTTT. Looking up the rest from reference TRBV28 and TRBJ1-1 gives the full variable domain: DVKVTQSSRYLVKRTGEKVFLECVQDMDHENMFWYRQDPGLGLRLIYFSYDVKMKEKGDIPEGYSVSREKKERFSLILESASTNQTSMYLCASSLGQGRAFFGQGTRLTVV.

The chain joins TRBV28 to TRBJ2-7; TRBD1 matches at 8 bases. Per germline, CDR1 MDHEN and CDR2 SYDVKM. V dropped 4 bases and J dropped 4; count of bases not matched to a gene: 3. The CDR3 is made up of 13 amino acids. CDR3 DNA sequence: TGTGCCAGCAGTTATGACAGGGGATACGAGCAGTACTTC. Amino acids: CASSYDRGYEQYF.

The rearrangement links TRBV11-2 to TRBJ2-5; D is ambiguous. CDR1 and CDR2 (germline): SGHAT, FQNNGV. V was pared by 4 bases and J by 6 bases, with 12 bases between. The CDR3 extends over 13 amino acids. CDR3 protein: CASSSGRQKTQYF. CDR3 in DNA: TGTGCCAGCAGCTCCGGAAGGCAGAAGACCCAGTACTTC.

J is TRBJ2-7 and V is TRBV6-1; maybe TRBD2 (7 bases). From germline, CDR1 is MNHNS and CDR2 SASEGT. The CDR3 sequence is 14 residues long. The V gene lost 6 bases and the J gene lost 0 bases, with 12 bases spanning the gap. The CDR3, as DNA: TGTGCCAGCAGAGGGGGGGGAGTCTCCTACGAGCAGTACTTC. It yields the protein CASRGGGVSYEQYF.

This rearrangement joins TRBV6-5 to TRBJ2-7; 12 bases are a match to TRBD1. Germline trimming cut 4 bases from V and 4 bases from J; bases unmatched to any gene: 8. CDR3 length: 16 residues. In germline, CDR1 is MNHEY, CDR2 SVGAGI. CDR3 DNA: TGTGCCAGCAGTTCCCCCCGGGGACAGGGGGCTTACGAGCAGTACTTC. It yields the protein CASSSPRGQGAYEQYF.

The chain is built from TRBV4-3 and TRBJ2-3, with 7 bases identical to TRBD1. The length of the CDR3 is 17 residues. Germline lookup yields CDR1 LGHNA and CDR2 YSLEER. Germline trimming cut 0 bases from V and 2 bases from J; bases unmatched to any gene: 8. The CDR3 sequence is CASSQETQGPNTDTQYF. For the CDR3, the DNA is TGCGCCAGCAGCCAAGAGACACAGGGGCCTAACACAGATACGCAGTATTTT.

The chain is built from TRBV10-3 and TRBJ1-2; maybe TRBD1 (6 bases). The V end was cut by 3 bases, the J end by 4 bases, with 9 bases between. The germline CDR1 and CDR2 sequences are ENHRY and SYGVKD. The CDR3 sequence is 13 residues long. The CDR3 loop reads CAISETGSYGYTF. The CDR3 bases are TGTGCCATCAGTGAAACAGGGAGCTATGGCTACACCTTC.

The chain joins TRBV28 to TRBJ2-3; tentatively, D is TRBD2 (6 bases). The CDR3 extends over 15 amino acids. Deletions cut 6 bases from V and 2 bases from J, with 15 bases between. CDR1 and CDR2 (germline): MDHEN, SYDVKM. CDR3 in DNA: TGTGCCAGCAGCCCTCGACTAGGAACCACAGATACGCAGTATTTT. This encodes CASSPRLGTTDTQYF.

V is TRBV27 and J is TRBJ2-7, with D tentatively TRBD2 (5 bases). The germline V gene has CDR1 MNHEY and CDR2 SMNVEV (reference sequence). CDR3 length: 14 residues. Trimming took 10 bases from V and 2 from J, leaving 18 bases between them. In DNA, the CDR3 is TGTGCCACTAAAGCGGTGATTCAGACCTACGAGCAGTACTTC. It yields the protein CATKAVIQTYEQYF.

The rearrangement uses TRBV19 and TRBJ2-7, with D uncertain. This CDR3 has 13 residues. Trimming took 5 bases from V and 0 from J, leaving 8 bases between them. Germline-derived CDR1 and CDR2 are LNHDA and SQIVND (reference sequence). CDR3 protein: CASSVYNSYEQYF. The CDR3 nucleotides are TGTGCCAGTAGTGTATATAACTCCTACGAGCAGTACTTC.

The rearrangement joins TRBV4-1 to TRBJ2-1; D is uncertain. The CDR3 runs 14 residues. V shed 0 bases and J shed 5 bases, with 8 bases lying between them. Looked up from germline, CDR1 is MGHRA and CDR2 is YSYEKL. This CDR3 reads CASSQEPQDNEQFF. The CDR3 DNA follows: TGCGCCAGCAGCCAAGAACCCCAGGACAATGAGCAGTTCTTC.

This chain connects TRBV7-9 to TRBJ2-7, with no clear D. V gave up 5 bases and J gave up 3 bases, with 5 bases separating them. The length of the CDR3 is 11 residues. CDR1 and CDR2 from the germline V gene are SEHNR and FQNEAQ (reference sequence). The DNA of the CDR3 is TGTGCCAGCAGCCCTTACTACGAGCAGTACTTC. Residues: CASSPYYEQYF. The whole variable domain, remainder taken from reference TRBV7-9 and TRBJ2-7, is DTGVSQNPRHKITKRGQNVTFRCDPISEHNRLYWYRQTLGQGPEFLTYFQNEAQLEKSRLLSDRFSAERPKGSFSTLEIQRTEQGDSAMYLCASSPYYEQYFGPGTRLTVT.